A selection of T cell receptor beta chains follows, all from one sample in a study of cytomegalovirus exposure and HLA in healthy donors. Generated by immunoSEQ multiplex PCR, the TCRdb table keeps only in-frame clones and is missing some. This sample has around 240,000 clones; around 90% occur once, and the top ten carry 0.37%. The sample comprised PBMCs. Every receptor here comes from a woman younger than 35 in good health and CMV-seronegative. Both conserved end residues are part of each CDR3. D genes are given only for firm matches. Not every row has a clone size; where given, it reads once, few, many or a size class.

v_call	j_call	clone_size	d_call	cdr3_aa	cdr3_nt
TRBV19	TRBJ2-2	few	TRBD2	CASSIATSGGVVTGELFF	TGTGCCAGTAGTATAGCGACTAGCGGGGGGGTCGTGACCGGGGAGCTGTTTTTT
TRBV7-9	TRBJ1-1	NA	NA	CASSLDEGHHTEAFF	TGTGCCAGCAGCTTAGACGAAGGACATCATACTGAAGCTTTCTTT
TRBV18	TRBJ1-6	NA	NA	CASSPPPSNSPLHF	TGTGCCAGCTCACCACCGCCCAGTAATTCACCCCTCCACTTT
TRBV6-5	TRBJ2-1	NA	TRBD2	CASSPGLAFYNEQFF	TGTGCCAGCAGTCCTGGACTAGCTTTCTACAATGAGCAGTTCTTC
TRBV2	TRBJ2-2	NA	TRBD1	CATGTGWNANTGELFF	TGTGCCACCGGGACAGGGTGGAACGCGAACACCGGGGAGCTGTTTTTT
TRBV6-5	TRBJ1-5	NA	NA	CASSYSGGSRQPQHF	TGTGCCAGCAGTTACTCTGGGGGGAGTCGGCAGCCCCAGCATTTT
TRBV6-5	TRBJ1-2	NA	NA	CASSYGEVDYGYTF	TGTGCCAGCAGTTACGGGGAGGTCGACTATGGCTACACCTTC
TRBV4-1	TRBJ2-5	NA	TRBD2	CASSQGTSGIAETQYF	TGCGCCAGCAGCCAAGGTACTAGCGGGATTGCGGAGACCCAGTACTTC
TRBV13	TRBJ2-3	NA	TRBD2	CASSLGLAGADTQYF	TGTGCCAGCAGCTTAGGGCTAGCGGGGGCAGATACGCAGTATTTT
TRBV7-6	TRBJ1-2	once	TRBD1	CASSLDTGARGYTF	TGTGCCAGCAGCTTAGACACAGGGGCGCGTGGCTACACCTTC
TRBV6-5	TRBJ2-2	NA	NA	CASRPLNTGELFF	TGTGCCAGCAGACCACTGAACACCGGGGAGCTGTTTTTT
TRBV4-1	TRBJ2-1	once	TRBD2	CASSRSGGKDGNEQFF	TGCGCCAGCAGCAGATCGGGAGGGAAGGACGGCAATGAGCAGTTCTTC
TRBV2	TRBJ2-2	NA	TRBD1	CASRWDRGQAGELFF	TGTGCCAGCAGATGGGACAGGGGGCAGGCCGGGGAGCTGTTTTTT
TRBV29-1	TRBJ1-2	NA	TRBD1	CSYTFGQGFGYTF	TGCAGCTACACGTTCGGACAGGGCTTTGGCTACACCTTC
TRBV7-6	TRBJ2-3	NA	TRBD2	CASSSPRGTSGGDEDTQYF	TGTGCCAGCAGCTCCCCGAGGGGGACTAGCGGGGGGGATGAAGATACGCAGTATTTT
TRBV19	TRBJ1-1	NA	NA	CASRRTENTEAFF	TGTGCCAGTAGGCGGACAGAGAACACTGAAGCTTTCTTT
TRBV25-1	TRBJ1-4	NA	TRBD1	CASSDDRGLSREKLFF	TGTGCCAGCAGTGATGACAGGGGGCTCTCCCGAGAAAAACTGTTTTTT
TRBV7-2	TRBJ1-5	NA	TRBD1	CASSLGDRGGNQPQHF	TGTGCCAGCAGCTTAGGGGACAGGGGTGGCAATCAGCCCCAGCATTTT
TRBV15	TRBJ2-7	NA	NA	CATSRASAGAKSYEQYF	TGTGCCACCAGCAGAGCGTCGGCAGGGGCCAAATCCTACGAGCAGTACTTC
TRBV27	TRBJ2-1	NA	NA	CASSSQGNNGEQFF	TGTGCCAGCAGTTCCCAGGGTAATAATGGTGAGCAGTTCTTC
TRBV27	TRBJ2-1	NA	NA	CASSLPTRGRNEQFF	TGTGCCAGCAGTTTACCGACCAGGGGCAGGAATGAGCAGTTCTTC
TRBV4-1	TRBJ1-5	NA	NA	CASSQGLVYNQPQHF	TGCGCCAGCAGCCAAGGGCTAGTTTACAATCAGCCCCAGCATTTT
TRBV27	TRBJ1-2	few	NA	CATRQADYGYTF	TGTGCCACCAGACAGGCGGACTATGGCTACACCTTC
TRBV7-9	TRBJ2-2	NA	TRBD1	CASSMGQGLHTGELFF	TGTGCCAGCAGCATGGGACAGGGGCTTCACACCGGGGAGCTGTTTTTT
TRBV28	TRBJ2-7	NA	TRBD2	CASRNAGVNEQYF	TGTGCCAGCAGAAACGCGGGAGTCAACGAGCAGTACTTC
TRBV7-9	TRBJ1-1	NA	NA	CASSLAGGGQLNTEAFF	TGTGCCAGCAGCTTAGCGGGCGGAGGGCAGCTGAACACTGAAGCTTTCTTT
TRBV5-4	TRBJ1-6	NA	NA	CASSLEPGTSSPLHF	TGTGCCAGCAGCTTGGAACCGGGTACAAGTTCACCCCTCCACTTT
TRBV11-2	TRBJ2-3	NA	TRBD2	CASSGEGLAGRTQYF	TGTGCCAGCAGCGGAGAGGGGCTAGCGGGGCGTACGCAGTATTTT
TRBV6-5	TRBJ1-5	few	NA	CASSYSSDGNQPQHF	TGTGCCAGCAGTTACTCGAGCGATGGCAATCAGCCCCAGCATTTT
TRBV13	TRBJ2-1	once	TRBD2	CASRWRGTTGEQFF	TGTGCCAGCAGATGGCGGGGGACCACCGGTGAGCAGTTCTTC
TRBV19	TRBJ1-4	NA	NA	CASSIPGQLNEKLFF	TGTGCCAGTAGTATACCGGGACAACTTAATGAAAAACTGTTTTTT
TRBV4-3	TRBJ1-1	NA	TRBD1	CASSQRQGQNTEAFF	TGCGCCAGCAGCCAGAGACAGGGGCAGAACACTGAAGCTTTCTTT
TRBV6-5	TRBJ1-1	NA	NA	CASSYSSRFGEGEAFF	TGTGCCAGCAGTTACTCGAGTAGATTCGGGGAGGGGGAAGCTTTCTTT
TRBV27	TRBJ2-5	NA	TRBD2	CASSSKTSGANVVETQYF	TGTGCCAGCAGTTCGAAGACTAGCGGGGCAAATGTCGTGGAGACCCAGTACTTC
TRBV28	TRBJ1-1	NA	NA	CASRVDGGNTEAFF	TGTGCCAGCAGAGTCGACGGGGGAAACACTGAAGCTTTCTTT
TRBV6-6	TRBJ2-6	NA	NA	CASTGGLSGANVLTF	TGTGCCAGCACGGGGGGCCTCTCTGGGGCCAACGTCCTGACTTTC
TRBV28	TRBJ1-6	NA	NA	CASRLRDSNNSPLHF	TGTGCCAGCAGACTCCGGGACTCCAATAATTCACCCCTCCACTTT
TRBV28	TRBJ1-2	once	NA	CASSLGGWQDLSGYTF	TGTGCCAGCAGTTTAGGAGGGTGGCAGGACCTTTCGGGCTACACCTTC
TRBV6-1	TRBJ1-4	NA	NA	CASSELGEEEKLFF	TGTGCCAGCAGTGAATTAGGGGAGGAAGAAAAACTGTTTTTT
TRBV7-8	TRBJ2-7	NA	NA	CASSFGSAYEQYF	TGTGCCAGCAGCTTCGGGAGTGCCTACGAGCAGTACTTC
TRBV28	TRBJ1-2	NA	NA	CATRTITAFGYTF	TGTGCCACGCGCACTATCACGGCCTTTGGCTACACCTTT